Listed here are 17 T cell receptor beta chains from one sample, sequenced in a study of neurological immune-mediated disorders. Time point in this sample: longitudinal time-point 3. TCRdb reprocessed the 5' RACE reads with MiXCR, giving one entry per CDR3 protein. The data hold 43,000 or so distinct CDR3 sequences, with roughly 14% observed a single time. Sequenced input: PBMCs. The receptors here all came from a man aged 25-45 years in good health.

The table lists this clonotype with many counts. The chain combines TRBV11-2 with TRBJ2-3; D is undetermined. Germline CDR1 and CDR2: SGHAT and FQNNGV. This CDR3 is built from 12 residues. V lost 1 base to trimming and J lost 8 bases, with 7 bases between them. CDR3 bases: TGTGCCAGCAGCTTAGTAAAGGGTACGCAGTATTTT. Translation gives CASSLVKGTQYF.

This clonotype was counted at least ten times. The chain combines TRBV29-1 with TRBJ2-1; a possible D gene is TRBD1 (5 bases). The CDR3 is made up of 12 amino acids. V was cut by 0 bases and J by 10 bases, with 10 bases left in between. Germline values: CDR1 SQVTM, CDR2 ANQGSEA. The CDR3: CSVEDLRQEQFF. CDR3 sequence (DNA): TGCAGCGTTGAAGATCTCAGACAGGAGCAGTTCTTC.

This clonotype was seen at least ten times. The gene calls are TRBV28 and TRBJ2-7; a possible D gene is TRBD2 (6 bases). CDR1 MDHEN and CDR2 SYDVKM come from the germline V gene. V lost 3 bases, J lost 0 bases, and 9 bases lay in between. The CDR3 is 14 residues long. This CDR3 reads CASSFAGSSYEQYF. The DNA for the CDR3 is TGTGCCAGCAGTTTCGCGGGAAGCTCCTACGAGCAGTACTTC. Complete variable domain (other parts from reference TRBV28 and TRBJ2-7): DVKVTQSSRYLVKRTGEKVFLECVQDMDHENMFWYRQDPGLGLRLIYFSYDVKMKEKGDIPEGYSVSREKKERFSLILESASTNQTSMYLCASSFAGSSYEQYFGPGTRLTVT.

This clonotype occurred many times. V usage is TRBV20-1 and J usage is TRBJ2-1; D might be TRBD2 (5 bases). This CDR3 region has 15 residues. Looked up from germline, CDR1 is DFQATT and CDR2 is SNEGSKA (reference sequence). The germline V and J ends were trimmed by 5 bases and 5 bases, with 19 bases remaining between them. Here the CDR3 reads CSASSIMGGHNEQFF. Written as DNA, the CDR3 is TGCAGTGCTTCCTCTATCATGGGCGGGCACAATGAGCAGTTCTTC.

This clonotype is categorized as medium-sized. V gene TRBV20-1 combines with J gene TRBJ2-1; the match to TRBD2 covers 10 bases. The CDR3 runs 14 residues. The ends lost 6 bases at V and 9 bases at J; junction bases unmatched: 11. The germline gives CDR1 DFQATT, CDR2 SNEGSKA (reference sequence). The CDR3: CSAPPSGRYVEQFF. CDR3 DNA sequence: TGCAGTGCCCCGCCTAGCGGGAGATACGTTGAGCAGTTCTTC.

This clonotype showed up many times. V is TRBV20-1 and J is TRBJ2-2; no firm D call. Germline V CDR1 and CDR2: DFQATT, SNEGSKA (reference sequence). This CDR3 is built from 12 residues. V dropped 3 bases and J dropped 3 bases, with 5 bases sitting between them. CDR3 in DNA: TGCAGTGCTAGTAGGCACACCGGGGAGCTGTTTTTT. Its protein product is CSASRHTGELFF.

At least ten counts were recorded for this clonotype. This chain joins TRBV21-1 and TRBJ2-7; the table's D call TRBD1 went unverified against the DNA. TRBV21-1 is a pseudogene locus. The CDR3 sequence is 18 residues long. Here the CDR3 DNA reads TGTGCCAGCAGCAAAGAGGGGGAGCCAGGACAGGGCTCCTACGAGCAGTACTTC. It yields the protein CASSKEGEPGQGSYEQYF.

This clonotype was found many times. The gene calls are TRBV5-1 and TRBJ2-2; 9 bases map to TRBD1. V shed 4 bases and J 8 bases; nucleotides not matched to a gene: 9. The length of the CDR3 is 15 residues. Germline loops: CDR1 SGHRS, CDR2 YFSETQ. The CDR3 sequence: CASSLGQGEKGELFF. The CDR3 bases are TGCGCCAGCAGCCTGGGACAGGGCGAGAAGGGGGAGCTGTTTTTT. Supplemented by reference TRBV5-1 and TRBJ2-2, the full variable domain reads KAGVTQTPRYLIKTRGQQVTLSCSPISGHRSVSWYQQTPGQGLQFLFEYFSETQRNKGNFPGRFSGRQFSNSRSEMNVSTLELGDSALYLCASSLGQGEKGELFFGEGSRLTVL.

This clonotype was counted many times. This chain uses TRBV5-1 with TRBJ2-3, with 7 bases fitting TRBD2. V lost 4 bases to trimming and J lost 3 bases; unmatched junction nucleotides: 5. CDR1 is SGHRS and CDR2 is YFSETQ in the germline V gene. This CDR3 comprises 14 residues. This CDR3 is CASSTGGITDTQYF. The CDR3 region has the DNA TGCGCCAGCAGCACGGGAGGTATTACAGATACGCAGTATTTT.

This clonotype has a count of ten or more. This chain connects TRBV24-1 to TRBJ2-2; D is unresolved. Germline V gives CDR1 KGHDR, CDR2 SFDVKD. This CDR3 comprises 19 residues. Trimming stripped 4 bases from V and 6 bases from J, with 26 bases between. CDR3 loop: CATSDPLPFPPKVSGELFF. The DNA for the CDR3 is TGTGCCACCAGTGACCCACTACCATTCCCGCCTAAAGTCTCCGGGGAGCTGTTTTTT.

Many counts were recorded for this clonotype. The chain links TRBV24-1 to TRBJ1-2; no firm D call. Trimming left V 4 bases short and J 7 bases short, with 12 bases between. There are 13 residues in the CDR3. Germline assignment: CDR1 KGHDR and CDR2 SFDVKD. The CDR3 sequence is CATSDRVWSGYTF. The CDR3 DNA is TGTGCCACCAGTGACCGCGTGTGGAGTGGCTACACCTTC.

V gene TRBV5-1 combines with J gene TRBJ1-3; D possibly corresponds to TRBD1 (6 bases). Trimming cost V 1 base and J 0 bases, with 14 bases left between them. CDR1 is SGHRS, CDR2 YFSETQ, per germline. The CDR3 spans 17 residues. This CDR3 reads CASSLSLDSYSGNTIYF. The CDR3, as DNA: TGCGCCAGCAGCTTGTCCCTGGACAGCTACTCTGGAAACACCATATATTTT.

This clonotype occurred many times. The chain recombines TRBV20-1 with TRBJ1-2; a possible D gene is TRBD1 (5 bases). Germline V gives CDR1 DFQATT, CDR2 SNEGSKA (reference sequence). With 6 bases removed from V and 4 bases from J, the gap between germline ends came to 18 bases. The CDR3 loop spans 14 amino acids. The CDR3 DNA sequence: TGCAGTGCGACCGGATCAAGGGGCGTCTATGGCTACACCTTC. It translates to CSATGSRGVYGYTF.

This clonotype appeared a few times. The chain carries TRBV19 and TRBJ2-1; 9 bases are shared with TRBD1. Losses at the gene ends were 8 bases for V and 9 bases for J; bases not matched to a gene: 11. Germline CDR1 reads LNHDA; CDR2 reads SQIVND (reference sequence). The CDR3 is 14 amino acids. The CDR3 region is CASSLGTGTAEQFF. CDR3 coding DNA: TGTGCCAGTTCACTCGGGACAGGGACTGCTGAGCAGTTCTTC.

This clonotype has just a few counts. The chain employs TRBV5-1 and TRBJ2-7, with 10 bases that match TRBD1. Germline CDR1 and CDR2: SGHRS and YFSETQ. This CDR3 is 15 amino acids long. J gave up 7 bases and V 4 bases, and 11 bases lay outside the gene matches. The CDR3 is CASSPPSDRGLEQYF. The CDR3 bases are TGCGCCAGCAGCCCCCCGTCCGACAGGGGGCTTGAGCAGTACTTC.

This clonotype was counted at least ten times. The chain uses TRBV20-1 and TRBJ1-1; TRBD1 matches 7 bases. The CDR3 has 13 amino acids. The junction had 6 bases not matched to a gene; V was cut back by 8 bases and J by 0 bases. Germline V CDR1 and CDR2: DFQATT, SNEGSKA (reference sequence). This CDR3 reads CSPQTGLNTEAFF. The CDR3 coding sequence is TGCAGTCCTCAGACAGGGTTGAACACTGAAGCTTTCTTT.

The sample holds many counts of this clonotype. This chain connects TRBV10-3 to TRBJ2-4, with D tentatively TRBD1 (6 bases). The CDR3 consists of 13 residues. CDR1 is ENHRY, CDR2 SYGVKD, per germline. Between the trimmed V and J ends, which lost 6 bases and 7 bases, there was a span of 13 bases. Here the CDR3 reads CAISTGMGNIQYF. The CDR3 nucleotides read TGTGCCATCAGCACAGGGATGGGGAACATTCAGTACTTC.